The T cell receptor beta chain described here comes from a study of T cells in Graves' hyperthyroidism and ophthalmopathy. Findings and caveats of the study: Most expanded thyroid clonotypes above 0.001 also appeared in blood.

The CDR3 runs 14 residues. V was clipped by 5 bases and J by 2 bases; unmatched bases: 6. Per the germline V gene, CDR1 is SGHTA and CDR2 is FQGNSA. RNA transcripts provided the source from which TCR beta CDR3 regions were amplified. An initial round of RT-PCR targeting the TCR CDR3 relied on the HTBI primer set. TCRdb fed the multiplex PCR reads into MiXCR, producing one record per CDR3 protein. The sample has approximately 510,000 distinct CDR3 sequences, approximately 48% seen once. This clonotype was observed many times. Its antigen is still unknown. The rearrangement joins TRBV7-2 to TRBJ2-7; TRBD2 aligns across 7 bases. The material sequenced was peripheral blood or thyroid tissue (not recorded which). This TCR was recovered from an adult woman with Graves' disease, either hyperthyroidism or ophthalmopathy (not recorded which). CDR3 protein: CASSPRRGTYEQYF. The CDR3 nucleotides are TGTGCCAGCAGCCCCCGGCGGGGGACCTACGAGCAGTACTTC.